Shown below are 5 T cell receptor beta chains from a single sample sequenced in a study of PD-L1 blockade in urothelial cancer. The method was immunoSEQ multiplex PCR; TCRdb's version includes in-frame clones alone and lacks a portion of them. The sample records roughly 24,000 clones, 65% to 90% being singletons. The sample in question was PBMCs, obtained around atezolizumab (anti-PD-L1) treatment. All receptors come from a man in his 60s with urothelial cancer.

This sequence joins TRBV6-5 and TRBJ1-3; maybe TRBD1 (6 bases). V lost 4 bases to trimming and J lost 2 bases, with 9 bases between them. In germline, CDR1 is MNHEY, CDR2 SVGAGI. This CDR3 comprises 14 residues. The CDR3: CASSLGGPGNTIYF. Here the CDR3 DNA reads TGTGCCAGCAGTTTGGGGGGGCCTGGAAACACCATATATTTT.

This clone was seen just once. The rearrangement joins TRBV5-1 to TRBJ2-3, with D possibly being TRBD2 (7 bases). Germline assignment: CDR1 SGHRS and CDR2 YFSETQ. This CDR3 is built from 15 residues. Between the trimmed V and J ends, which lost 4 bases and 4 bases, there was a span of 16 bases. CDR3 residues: CASSKGGGMPDTQYF. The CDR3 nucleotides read TGCGCCAGCAGCAAGGGAGGGGGAATGCCAGATACGCAGTATTTT. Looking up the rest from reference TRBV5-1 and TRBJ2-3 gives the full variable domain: KAGVTQTPRYLIKTRGQQVTLSCSPISGHRSVSWYQQTPGQGLQFLFEYFSETQRNKGNFPGRFSGRQFSNSRSEMNVSTLELGDSALYLCASSKGGGMPDTQYFGPGTRLTVL.

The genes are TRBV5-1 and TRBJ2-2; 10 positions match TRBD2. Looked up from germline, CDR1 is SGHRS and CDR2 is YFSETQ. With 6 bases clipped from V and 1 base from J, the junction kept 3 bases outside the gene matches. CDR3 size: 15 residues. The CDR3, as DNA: TGCGCCAGCACCTCTAGCGGGGGGAACACCGGGGAGCTGTTTTTT. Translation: CASTSSGGNTGELFF. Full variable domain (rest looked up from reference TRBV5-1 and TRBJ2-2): KAGVTQTPRYLIKTRGQQVTLSCSPISGHRSVSWYQQTPGQGLQFLFEYFSETQRNKGNFPGRFSGRQFSNSRSEMNVSTLELGDSALYLCASTSSGGNTGELFFGEGSRLTVL.

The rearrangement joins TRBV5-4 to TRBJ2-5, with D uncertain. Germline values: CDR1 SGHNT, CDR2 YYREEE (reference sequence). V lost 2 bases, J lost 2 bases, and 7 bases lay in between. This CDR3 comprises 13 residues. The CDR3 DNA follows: TGTGCCAGCAGCTTTTCCCCGCAAGAGACCCAGTACTTC. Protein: CASSFSPQETQYF.

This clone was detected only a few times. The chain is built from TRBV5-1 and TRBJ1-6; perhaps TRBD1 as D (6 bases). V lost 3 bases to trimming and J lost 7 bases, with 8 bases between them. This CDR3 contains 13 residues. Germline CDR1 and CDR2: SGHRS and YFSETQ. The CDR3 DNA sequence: TGCGCCAGCAGCTCCACAGGGAATTCACCCCTCCACTTT. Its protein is CASSSTGNSPLHF.